These T cell receptor beta chains were read from a single sample in a study of blood T cell repertoires in COVID-19. TCRdb's copy holds only in-frame clones and misses some; the assay was immunoSEQ multiplex PCR. The sample has about 280,000 clones, roughly 85% seen once. The sequenced material came from peripheral blood. Receptor source: a woman in her 70s with acute or convalescent COVID-19. Each CDR3 is given without its conserved first and last residue.

j_gene	v_gene	CDR3aa
TRBJ2-4	TRBV4-1	ASSLSGR
TRBJ1-2	TRBV3-1/TRBV3-2	ASSQAGQGASGYT
TRBJ2-7	TRBV6-5	AITSRVISPYEQY
TRBJ2-5	TRBV5-4	ASSLAGRFQETQY
TRBJ1-3	TRBV18	ASSPQDRLRNTIY
TRBJ1-2	TRBV5-4	ASSPDRVHYGYT
TRBJ2-1	TRBV6-6	ASHRDKGYNEQF
TRBJ1-5	TRBV7-9	ASSSTGANQPQH
TRBJ1-6	TRBV19	ASSVQGRPNSPLH
TRBJ1-6	TRBV7-2	ASSLTGRLDNSPLH
TRBJ1-1	TRBV10-3	AISETTAMNTEAF
TRBJ1-5	TRBV2	ASSRQVADQPQH
TRBJ1-1	TRBV12-3/TRBV12-4	ASSSKRRTEAF
TRBJ2-2	TRBV5-1	ASSISTGGNTGELF
TRBJ2-7	TRBV11-2	ASSSIGDRGTEQY
TRBJ1-5	TRBV12-3/TRBV12-4	ASSWTGNQPQH
TRBJ1-5	TRBV19	ASTQTGWRNQPQH
TRBJ2-1	TRBV12-3/TRBV12-4	ASSLYNEQF
TRBJ1-2	TRBV5-1	ASSPGTGGYGYT
TRBJ2-5	TRBV5-1	ASSQGLAGGQETQY
TRBJ2-1	TRBV28	ASSQPAGTGSGEQF
TRBJ2-3	TRBV7-9	ASSLLAGGKKDTQY
TRBJ2-5	TRBV7-8	ASSSLTLTGQY
TRBJ2-5	TRBV19	ASSIGGAFSETQY
TRBJ1-5	TRBV6-6	ASTLGGGNQPQH
TRBJ1-1	TRBV11-2	ASSLVSYTEAF
TRBJ2-2	TRBV9	ASSPTDRGPGELF
TRBJ1-1	TRBV7-8	ASSLGRGDTEAF
TRBJ2-3	TRBV3-1/TRBV3-2	ASSQASSSSQY
TRBJ2-2	TRBV11-2	ASSLGPAGELF
TRBJ1-1	TRBV6-5	ASSPGGSYTEAF
TRBJ1-1	TRBV6-5	ASSPPRSEAF
TRBJ2-6	TRBV18	ASSPGTGLSGANVLT
TRBJ2-7	TRBV4-1	ASSAGTFSYEQY
TRBJ2-7	TRBV11-2	ASSRARLAGGQLWFEQY
TRBJ1-5	TRBV19	ASSTTGSNQPQH
TRBJ1-1	TRBV2	ASRDRGRTEAF
TRBJ1-1	TRBV6-5	ASTTGQEATEAF
TRBJ2-2	TRBV2	ASKGAPRNTGELF
TRBJ2-7	TRBV11-3	ASSRDRATYEQY
TRBJ2-7	TRBV5-1	ASSLQAPRGLNEQY